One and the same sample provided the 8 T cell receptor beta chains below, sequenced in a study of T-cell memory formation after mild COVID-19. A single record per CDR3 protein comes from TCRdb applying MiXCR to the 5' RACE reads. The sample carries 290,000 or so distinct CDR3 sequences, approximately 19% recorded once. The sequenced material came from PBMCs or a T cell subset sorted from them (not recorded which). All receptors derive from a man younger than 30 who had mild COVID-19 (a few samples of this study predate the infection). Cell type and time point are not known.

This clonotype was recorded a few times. The DNA of the CDR3 is TGCAGCGTCAAGGGTCTAGCGGGGGGGAACCAAGAGACCCAGTACTTC. Translated, it gives CSVKGLAGGNQETQYF. V usage is TRBV29-1 and J usage is TRBJ2-5; TRBD2 matches at 12 bases. The CDR3 runs 16 residues. Germline V gene lookup returns CDR1 SQVTM and CDR2 ANQGSEA. J lost 0 bases, V lost 6 bases, and 8 bases had no gene match.

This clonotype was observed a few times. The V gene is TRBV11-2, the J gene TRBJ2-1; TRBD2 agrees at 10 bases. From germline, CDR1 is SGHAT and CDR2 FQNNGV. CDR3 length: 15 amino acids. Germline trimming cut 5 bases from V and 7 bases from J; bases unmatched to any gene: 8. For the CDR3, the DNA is TGTGCCAGCAGCCTTAGCGGGGGGACCCTAAATGAGCAGTTCTTC. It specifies CASSLSGGTLNEQFF. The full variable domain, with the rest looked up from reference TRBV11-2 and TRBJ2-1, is EAGVAQSPRYKIIEKRQSVAFWCNPISGHATLYWYQQILGQGPKLLIQFQNNGVVDDSQLPKDRFSAERLKGVDSTLKIQPAKLEDSAVYLCASSLSGGTLNEQFFGPGTRLTVL.

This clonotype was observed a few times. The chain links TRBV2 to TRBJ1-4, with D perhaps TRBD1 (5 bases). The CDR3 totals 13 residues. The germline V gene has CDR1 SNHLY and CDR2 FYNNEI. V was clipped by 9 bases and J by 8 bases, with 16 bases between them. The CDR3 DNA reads TGTGCCAGTGGGGACTTCGCAAAAGAAAAACTGTTTTTT. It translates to CASGDFAKEKLFF.

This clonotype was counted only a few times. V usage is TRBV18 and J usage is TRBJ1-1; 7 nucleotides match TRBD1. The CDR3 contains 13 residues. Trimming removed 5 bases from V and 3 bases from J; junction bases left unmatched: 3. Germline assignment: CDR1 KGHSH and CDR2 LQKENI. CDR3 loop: CASSSGTDTEAFF. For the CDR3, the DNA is TGTGCCAGCTCATCCGGGACAGACACTGAAGCTTTCTTT.

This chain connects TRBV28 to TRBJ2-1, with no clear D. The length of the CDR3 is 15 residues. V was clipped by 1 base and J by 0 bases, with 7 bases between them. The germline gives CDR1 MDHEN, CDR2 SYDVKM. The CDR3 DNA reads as TGTGCCAGCAGTTTATCACAGATCTCCTACAATGAGCAGTTCTTC. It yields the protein CASSLSQISYNEQFF.

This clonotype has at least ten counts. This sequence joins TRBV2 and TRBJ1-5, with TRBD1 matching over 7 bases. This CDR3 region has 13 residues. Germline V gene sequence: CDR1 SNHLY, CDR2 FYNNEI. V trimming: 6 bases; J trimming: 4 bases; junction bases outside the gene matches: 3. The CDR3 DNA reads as TGTGCCAGCAGGCGGGACAGTAATCAGCCCCAGCATTTT. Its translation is CASRRDSNQPQHF. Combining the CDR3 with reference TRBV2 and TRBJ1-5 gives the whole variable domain EPEVTQTPSHQVTQMGQEVILRCVPISNHLYFYWYRQILGQKVEFLVSFYNNEISEKSEIFDDQFSVERPDGSNFTLKIRSTKLEDSAMYFCASRRDSNQPQHFGDGTRLSIL.

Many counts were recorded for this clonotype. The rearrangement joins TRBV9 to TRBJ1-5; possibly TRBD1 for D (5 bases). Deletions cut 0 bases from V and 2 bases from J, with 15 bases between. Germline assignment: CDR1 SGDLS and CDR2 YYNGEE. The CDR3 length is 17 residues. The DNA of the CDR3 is TGTGCCAGCAGCGTAGAAGGGGAGTGGACGGGCAATCAGCCCCAGCATTTT. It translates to CASSVEGEWTGNQPQHF.

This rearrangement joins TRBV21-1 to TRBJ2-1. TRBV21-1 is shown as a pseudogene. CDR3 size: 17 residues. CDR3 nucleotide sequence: TGTGCCAGCAGCAAAGCCTCAGACTGCCCGAAATACAATGAGCAGTTCTTC. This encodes CASSKASDCPKYNEQFF.